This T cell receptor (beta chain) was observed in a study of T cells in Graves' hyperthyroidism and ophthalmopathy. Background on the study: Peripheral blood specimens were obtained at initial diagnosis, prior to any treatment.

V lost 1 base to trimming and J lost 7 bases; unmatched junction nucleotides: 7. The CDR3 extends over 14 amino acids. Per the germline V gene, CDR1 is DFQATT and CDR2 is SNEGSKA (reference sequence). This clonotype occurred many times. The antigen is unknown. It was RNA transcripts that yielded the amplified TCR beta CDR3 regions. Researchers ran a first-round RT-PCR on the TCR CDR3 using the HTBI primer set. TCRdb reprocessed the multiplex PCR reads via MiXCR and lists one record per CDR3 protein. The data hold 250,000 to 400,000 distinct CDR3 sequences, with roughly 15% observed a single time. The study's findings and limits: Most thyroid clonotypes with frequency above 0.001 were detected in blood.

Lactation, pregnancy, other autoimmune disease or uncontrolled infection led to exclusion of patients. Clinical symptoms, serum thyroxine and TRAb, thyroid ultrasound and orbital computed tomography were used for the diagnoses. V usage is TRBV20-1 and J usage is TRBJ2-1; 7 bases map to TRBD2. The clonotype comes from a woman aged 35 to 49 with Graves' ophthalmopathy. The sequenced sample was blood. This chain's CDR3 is CSARVGGSFNEQFF. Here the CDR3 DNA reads TGCAGTGCTAGAGTGGGCGGGAGCTTTAATGAGCAGTTCTTC.